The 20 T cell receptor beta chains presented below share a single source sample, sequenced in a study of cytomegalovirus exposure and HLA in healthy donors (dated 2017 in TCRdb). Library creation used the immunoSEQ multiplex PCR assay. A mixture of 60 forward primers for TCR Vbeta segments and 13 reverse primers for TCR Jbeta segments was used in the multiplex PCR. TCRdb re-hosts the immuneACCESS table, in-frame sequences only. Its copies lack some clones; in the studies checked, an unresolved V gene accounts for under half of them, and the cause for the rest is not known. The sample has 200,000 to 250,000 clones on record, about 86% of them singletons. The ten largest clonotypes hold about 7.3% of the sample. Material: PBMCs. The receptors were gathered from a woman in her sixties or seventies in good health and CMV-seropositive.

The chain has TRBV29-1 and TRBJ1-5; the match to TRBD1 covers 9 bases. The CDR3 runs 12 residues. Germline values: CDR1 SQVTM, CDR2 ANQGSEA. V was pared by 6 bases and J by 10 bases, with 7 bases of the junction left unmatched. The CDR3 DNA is TGCAGCGTGAGGACAGGGGAGGGTCCCCAGCATTTT. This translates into CSVRTGEGPQHF.

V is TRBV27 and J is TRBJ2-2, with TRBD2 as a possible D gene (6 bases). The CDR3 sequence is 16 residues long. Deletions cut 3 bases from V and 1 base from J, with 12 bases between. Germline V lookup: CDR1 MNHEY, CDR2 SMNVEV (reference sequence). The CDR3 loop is CASSLGGLLNTGELFF. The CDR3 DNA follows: TGTGCCAGCAGTTTGGGGGGTCTGTTGAACACCGGGGAGCTGTTTTTT.

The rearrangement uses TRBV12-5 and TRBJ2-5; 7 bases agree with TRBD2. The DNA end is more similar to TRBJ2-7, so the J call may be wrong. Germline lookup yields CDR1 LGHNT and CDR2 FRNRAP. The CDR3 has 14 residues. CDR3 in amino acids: CASGLLAASYEQYF. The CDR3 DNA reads TGTGCTAGTGGTTTGCTAGCGGCGTCCTACGAGCAGTACTTC.

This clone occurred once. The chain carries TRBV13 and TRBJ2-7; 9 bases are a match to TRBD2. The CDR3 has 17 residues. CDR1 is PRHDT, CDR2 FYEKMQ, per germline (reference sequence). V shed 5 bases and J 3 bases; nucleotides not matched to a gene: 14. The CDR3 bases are TGTGCCAGCAGCCGGGAGCGGGGGGCAGGGCTCTTCTACGAGCAGTACTTC. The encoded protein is CASSRERGAGLFYEQYF.

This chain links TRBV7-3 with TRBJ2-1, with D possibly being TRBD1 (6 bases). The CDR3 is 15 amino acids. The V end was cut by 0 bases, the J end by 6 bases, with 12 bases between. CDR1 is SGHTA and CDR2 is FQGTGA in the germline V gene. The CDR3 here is CASSLTSARGNEQFF. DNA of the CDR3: TGTGCCAGCAGCTTAACTAGCGCCAGGGGCAATGAGCAGTTCTTC.

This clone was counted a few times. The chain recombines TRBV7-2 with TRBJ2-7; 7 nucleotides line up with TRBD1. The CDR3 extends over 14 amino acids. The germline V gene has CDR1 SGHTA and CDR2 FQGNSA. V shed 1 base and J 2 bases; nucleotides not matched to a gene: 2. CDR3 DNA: TGTGCCAGCAGCTTAGGGCAGGGGGCCTACGAGCAGTACTTC. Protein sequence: CASSLGQGAYEQYF.

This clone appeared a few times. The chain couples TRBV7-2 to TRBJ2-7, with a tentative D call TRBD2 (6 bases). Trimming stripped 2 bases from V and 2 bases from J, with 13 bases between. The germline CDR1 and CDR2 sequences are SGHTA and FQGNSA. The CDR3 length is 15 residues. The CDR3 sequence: CASSLSFGGPYEQYF. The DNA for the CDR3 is TGTGCCAGCAGCTTAAGTTTCGGGGGTCCCTACGAGCAGTACTTC.

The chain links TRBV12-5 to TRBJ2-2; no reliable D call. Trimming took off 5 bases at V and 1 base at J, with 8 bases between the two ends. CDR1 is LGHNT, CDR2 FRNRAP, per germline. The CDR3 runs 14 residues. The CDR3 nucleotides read TGTGCTAGTGGTCTCTCAGGGAACACCGGGGAGCTGTTTTTT. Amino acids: CASGLSGNTGELFF.

Here the CDR3 reads CASSRTSDNEQFF. CDR3 bases: TGTGCCAGCTCTCGGACTAGCGACAATGAGCAGTTCTTC. The chain is built from TRBV18 and TRBJ2-1, with 9 bases aligning to TRBD2. The CDR3 spans 13 residues. V lost 6 bases to trimming and J lost 5 bases; unmatched junction nucleotides: 2. The germline V gene encodes CDR1 KGHSH and CDR2 LQKENI.

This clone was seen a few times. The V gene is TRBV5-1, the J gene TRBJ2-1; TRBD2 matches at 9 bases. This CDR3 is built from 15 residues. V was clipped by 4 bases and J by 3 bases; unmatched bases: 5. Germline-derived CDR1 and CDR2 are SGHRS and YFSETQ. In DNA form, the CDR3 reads TGCGCCAGCAGCCTAGCGGGAAGGAACTACAATGAGCAGTTCTTC. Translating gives CASSLAGRNYNEQFF.

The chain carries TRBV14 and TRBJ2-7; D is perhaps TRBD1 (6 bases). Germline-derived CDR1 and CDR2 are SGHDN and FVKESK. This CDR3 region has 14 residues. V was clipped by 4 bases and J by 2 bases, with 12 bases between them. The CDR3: CASSLGQPPYEQYF. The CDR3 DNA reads TGTGCCAGCAGCCTGGGACAACCACCCTACGAGCAGTACTTC.

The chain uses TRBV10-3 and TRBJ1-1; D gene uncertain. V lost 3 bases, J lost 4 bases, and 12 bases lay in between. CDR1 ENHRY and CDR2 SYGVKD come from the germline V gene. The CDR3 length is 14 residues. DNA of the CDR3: TGTGCCATCAGTGATGGTCAAAAGCTCACTGAAGCTTTCTTT. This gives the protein CAISDGQKLTEAFF.

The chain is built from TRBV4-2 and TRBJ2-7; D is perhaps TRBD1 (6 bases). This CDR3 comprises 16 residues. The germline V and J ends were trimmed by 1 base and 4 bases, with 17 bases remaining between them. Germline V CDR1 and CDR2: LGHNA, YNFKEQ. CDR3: CASSQVLQGFMYEQYF. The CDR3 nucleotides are TGTGCCAGCAGCCAAGTCTTGCAGGGGTTTATGTACGAGCAGTACTTC.

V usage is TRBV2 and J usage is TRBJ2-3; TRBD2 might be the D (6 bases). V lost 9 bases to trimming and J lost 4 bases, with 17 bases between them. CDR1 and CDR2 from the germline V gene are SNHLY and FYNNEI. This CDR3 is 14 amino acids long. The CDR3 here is CASRAGGDADTQYF. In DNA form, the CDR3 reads TGTGCCAGTAGGGCCGGGGGTGACGCAGATACGCAGTATTTT.

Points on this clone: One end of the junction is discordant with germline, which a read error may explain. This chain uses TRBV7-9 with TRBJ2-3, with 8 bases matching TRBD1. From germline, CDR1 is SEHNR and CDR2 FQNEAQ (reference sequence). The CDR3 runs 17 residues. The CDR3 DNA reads TGTTCCAGCAGCTTAGTTTATAAGACAGGGGAAGGAGATACGCAGTATTTT. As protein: CSSSLVYKTGEGDTQYF.

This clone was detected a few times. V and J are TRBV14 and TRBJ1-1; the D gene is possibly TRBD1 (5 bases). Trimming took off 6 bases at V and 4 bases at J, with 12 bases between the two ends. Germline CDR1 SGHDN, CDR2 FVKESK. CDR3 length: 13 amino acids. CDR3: CASRTMGGTEAFF. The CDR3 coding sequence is TGTGCCAGCAGAACTATGGGGGGCACTGAAGCTTTCTTT.

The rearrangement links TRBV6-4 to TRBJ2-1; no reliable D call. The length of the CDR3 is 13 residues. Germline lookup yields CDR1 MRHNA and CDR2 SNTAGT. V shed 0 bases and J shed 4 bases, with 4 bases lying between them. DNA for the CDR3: TGTGCCAGCAGTGACTCAGCTTACAATGAGCAGTTCTTC. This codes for CASSDSAYNEQFF.

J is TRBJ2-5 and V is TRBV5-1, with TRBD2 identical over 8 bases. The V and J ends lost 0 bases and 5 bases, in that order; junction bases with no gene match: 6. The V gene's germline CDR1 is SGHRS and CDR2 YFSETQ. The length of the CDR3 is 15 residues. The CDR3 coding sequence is TGCGCCAGCAGCTTGGTCCCAGCGGGAGAGGAGACCCAGTACTTC. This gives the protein CASSLVPAGEETQYF.

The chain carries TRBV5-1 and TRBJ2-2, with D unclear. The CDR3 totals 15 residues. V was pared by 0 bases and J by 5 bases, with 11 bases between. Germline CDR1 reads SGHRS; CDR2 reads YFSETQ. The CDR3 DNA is TGCGCCAGCAGCTTGGGGCAGGCAATAACCGGGGAGCTGTTTTTT. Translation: CASSLGQAITGELFF.

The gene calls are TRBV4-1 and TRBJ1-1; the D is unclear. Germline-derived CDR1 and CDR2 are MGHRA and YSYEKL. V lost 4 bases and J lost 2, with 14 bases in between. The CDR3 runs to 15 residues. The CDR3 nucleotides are TGCGCCAGCAGCCCTGGGGAGGTCCTAAACACTGAAGCTTTCTTT. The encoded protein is CASSPGEVLNTEAFF.